This TCR beta chain was sequenced for a study of CD8 T cells in ankylosing spondylitis. This clonotype was counted a single time. TCRdb redid the calling of the 5' RACE reads with MiXCR, one entry per CDR3 protein. This table holds about 250,000 distinct CDR3 sequences, roughly a third found once. The clonotype originates from a male donor with ankylosing spondylitis or in good health (not recorded which). The sample consisted of blood, either unsorted or a sorted T cell fraction (not recorded which).

The CDR3 DNA is TGCGCCAGCAGGGCAGGGGGTGACGAGCAGTACTTC. Its translation: CASRAGGDEQYF. This chain joins TRBV5-1 and TRBJ2-7, with 7 bases fitting TRBD1. CDR1 SGHRS and CDR2 YFSETQ come from the germline V gene. After removal of 5 bases from V and 5 bases from J, the junction contained 4 bases not matched to a gene. This CDR3 has 12 amino acids.